What follows is one T cell receptor (beta chain) and its context. What it recognizes is unknown. Profiles of TCR beta VDJ and CDR3 were generated from a genomic DNA template. Each CDR3 protein is one row after TCRdb ran MiXCR on the reads. In the table there are approximately 95,000 distinct CDR3 sequences, roughly two thirds of which are singletons. This specimen belongs to a study of CD8+CD57+ T cells in acquired aplastic anemia. In the study overall: Mean yield of DNA from sorted CD4+ and CD8+ cells was 3 to 3.5 ug. Study-level results: Patient and control CD8+ Simpson's diversity was not significantly different.

The authors sequenced patients whose flow cytometry had shown CD8+CD57+ cell expansion. In all patients, the disease was severe acquired aplastic anemia. When blood sampling took place, the patients had received no therapy. The CDR3 has 14 residues. V dropped 5 bases and J dropped 2 bases, with 14 bases sitting between them. The germline V gene has CDR1 SGHKS and CDR2 YYEKEE (reference sequence). The chain links TRBV5-5 to TRBJ2-7; possible D gene TRBD1, 7 bases. Sequenced sample: sorted CD4+, CD8+, or CD8+CD57+ T cells (not recorded which) from PBMCs. The receptor was derived from a human donor with aplastic anemia. CDR3 protein: CASSSRGRTYEQYF. In DNA form, the CDR3 reads TGTGCCAGCAGTTCCAGGGGGAGGACCTACGAGCAGTACTTC.